This T cell receptor beta chain is from a study of blood T cells in healthy people across ages. It was with a sample-barcoded 5' primer and a J-beta primer mix that a second PCR of roughly 6 to 12 cycles was run. TCRdb called the 5' RACE reads again in MiXCR, with one record for every CDR3 protein. The data show fewer than 700,000 distinct CDR3 sequences, with around half seen just once and around 23% held by the top ten. This receptor was taken from an elderly man in good health. Sequencing was carried out using blood.

CDR3 DNA sequence: TGTGCCAGCAGCCCCCTACAGGGTAACTACTACGAGCAGTACTTC. Its translation: CASSPLQGNYYEQYF. This rearrangement joins TRBV7-2 to TRBJ2-7; possibly TRBD1 for D (6 bases). CDR3 length equals 15 residues. Germline V lookup: CDR1 SGHTA, CDR2 FQGNSA. Trimming stripped 5 bases from V and 3 bases from J, with 17 bases between.